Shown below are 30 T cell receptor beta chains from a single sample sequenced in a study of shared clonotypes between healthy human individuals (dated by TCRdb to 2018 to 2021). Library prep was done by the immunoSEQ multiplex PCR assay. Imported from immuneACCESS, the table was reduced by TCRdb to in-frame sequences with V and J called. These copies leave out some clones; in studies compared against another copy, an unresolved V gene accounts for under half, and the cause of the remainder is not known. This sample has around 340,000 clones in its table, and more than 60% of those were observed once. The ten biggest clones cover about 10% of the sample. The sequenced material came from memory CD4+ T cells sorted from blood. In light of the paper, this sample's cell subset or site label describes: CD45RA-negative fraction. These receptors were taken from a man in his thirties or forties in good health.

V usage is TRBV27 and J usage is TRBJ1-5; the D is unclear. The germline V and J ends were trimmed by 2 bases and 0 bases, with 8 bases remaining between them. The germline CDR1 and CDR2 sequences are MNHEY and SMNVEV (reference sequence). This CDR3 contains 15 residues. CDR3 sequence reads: CASSLQVHSNQPQHF. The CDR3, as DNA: TGTGCCAGCAGTTTACAGGTTCATAGCAATCAGCCCCAGCATTTT.

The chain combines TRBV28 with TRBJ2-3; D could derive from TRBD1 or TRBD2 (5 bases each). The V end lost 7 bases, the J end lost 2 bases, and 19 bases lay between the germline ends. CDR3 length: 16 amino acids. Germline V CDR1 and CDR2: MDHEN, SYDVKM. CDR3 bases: TGTGCCAGCACCACGTGGGGGTGGGGAAACACAGATACGCAGTATTTT. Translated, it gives CASTTWGWGNTDTQYF. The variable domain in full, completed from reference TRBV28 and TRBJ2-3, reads DVKVTQSSRYLVKRTGEKVFLECVQDMDHENMFWYRQDPGLGLRLIYFSYDVKMKEKGDIPEGYSVSREKKERFSLILESASTNQTSMYLCASTTWGWGNTDTQYFGPGTRLTVL.

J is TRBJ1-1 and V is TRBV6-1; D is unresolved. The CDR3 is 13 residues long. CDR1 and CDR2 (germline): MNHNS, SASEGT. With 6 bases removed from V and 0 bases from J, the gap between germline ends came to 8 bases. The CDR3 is CASSKRLNTEAFF. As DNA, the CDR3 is TGTGCCAGCAGCAAAAGATTGAACACTGAAGCTTTCTTT.

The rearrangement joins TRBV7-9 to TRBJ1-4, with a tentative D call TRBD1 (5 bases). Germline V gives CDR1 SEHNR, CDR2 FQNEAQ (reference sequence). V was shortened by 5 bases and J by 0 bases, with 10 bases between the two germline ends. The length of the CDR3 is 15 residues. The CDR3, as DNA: TGTGCCAGCAGCCGTGGGGGTGCAACTAATGAAAAACTGTTTTTT. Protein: CASSRGGATNEKLFF. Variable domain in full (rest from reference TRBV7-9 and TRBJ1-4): DTGVSQNPRHKITKRGQNVTFRCDPISEHNRLYWYRQTLGQGPEFLTYFQNEAQLEKSRLLSDRFSAERPKGSFSTLEIQRTEQGDSAMYLCASSRGGATNEKLFFGSGTQLSVL.

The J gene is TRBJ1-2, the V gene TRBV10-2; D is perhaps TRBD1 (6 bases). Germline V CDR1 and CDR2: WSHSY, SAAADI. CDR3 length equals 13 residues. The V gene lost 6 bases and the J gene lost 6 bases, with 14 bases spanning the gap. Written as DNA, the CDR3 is TGCGCCAGCAGCCTACAGGGATATAATGGCTACACCTTC. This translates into CASSLQGYNGYTF.

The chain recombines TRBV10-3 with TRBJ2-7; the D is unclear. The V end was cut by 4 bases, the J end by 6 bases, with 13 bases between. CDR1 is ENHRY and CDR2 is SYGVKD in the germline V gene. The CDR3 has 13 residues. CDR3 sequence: CAISVGQNGEQYF. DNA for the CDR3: TGTGCCATCAGTGTAGGGCAGAATGGCGAGCAGTACTTC.

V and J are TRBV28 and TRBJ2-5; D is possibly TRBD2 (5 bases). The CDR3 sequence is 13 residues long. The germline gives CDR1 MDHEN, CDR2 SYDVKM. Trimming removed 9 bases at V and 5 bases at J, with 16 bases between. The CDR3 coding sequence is TGTGCCAGTTATGGAGGTTCTAGTGAGACCCAGTACTTC. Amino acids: CASYGGSSETQYF.

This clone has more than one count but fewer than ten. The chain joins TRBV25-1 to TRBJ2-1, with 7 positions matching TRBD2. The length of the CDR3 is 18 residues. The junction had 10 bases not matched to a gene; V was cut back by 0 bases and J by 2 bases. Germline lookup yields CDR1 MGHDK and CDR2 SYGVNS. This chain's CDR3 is CASSEYAENGTTYNEQFF. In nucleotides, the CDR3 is TGTGCCAGCAGTGAATATGCAGAAAACGGGACTACCTACAATGAGCAGTTCTTC.

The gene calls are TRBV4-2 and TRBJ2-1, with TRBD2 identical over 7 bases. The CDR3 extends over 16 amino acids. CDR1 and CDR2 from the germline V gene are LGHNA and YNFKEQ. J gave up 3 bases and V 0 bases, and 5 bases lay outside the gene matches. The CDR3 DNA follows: TGTGCCAGCAGCCAAGACAGAGCGGGAAGCTACAATGAGCAGTTCTTC. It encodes CASSQDRAGSYNEQFF.

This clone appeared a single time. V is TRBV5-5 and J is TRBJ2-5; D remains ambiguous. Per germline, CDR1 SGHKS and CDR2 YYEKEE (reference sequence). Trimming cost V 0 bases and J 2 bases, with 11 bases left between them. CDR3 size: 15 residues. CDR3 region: CASSLAPLLQETQYF. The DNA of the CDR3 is TGTGCCAGCAGCTTGGCCCCGCTTCTACAAGAGACCCAGTACTTC.

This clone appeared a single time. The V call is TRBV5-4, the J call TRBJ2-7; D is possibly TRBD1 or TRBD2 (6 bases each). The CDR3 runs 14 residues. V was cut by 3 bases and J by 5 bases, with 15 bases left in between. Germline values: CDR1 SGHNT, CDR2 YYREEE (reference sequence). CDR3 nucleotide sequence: TGTGCCAGCAGCTCGGCTTCGGGGGCCCACGAGCAGTACTTC. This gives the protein CASSSASGAHEQYF.

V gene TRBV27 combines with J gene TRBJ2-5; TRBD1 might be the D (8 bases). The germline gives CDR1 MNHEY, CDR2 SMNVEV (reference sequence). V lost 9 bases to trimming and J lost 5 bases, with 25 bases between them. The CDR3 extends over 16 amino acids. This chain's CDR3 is CASSPRTGQGGETQYF. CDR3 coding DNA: TGTGCCAGTAGCCCACGAACCGGACAGGGAGGGGAGACCCAGTACTTC.

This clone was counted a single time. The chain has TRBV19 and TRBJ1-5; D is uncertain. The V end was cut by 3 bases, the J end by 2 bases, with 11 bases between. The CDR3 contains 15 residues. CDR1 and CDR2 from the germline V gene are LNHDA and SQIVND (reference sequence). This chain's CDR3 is CASSIPGYGNQPQHF. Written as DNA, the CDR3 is TGTGCCAGTAGTATCCCGGGATACGGCAATCAGCCCCAGCATTTT.

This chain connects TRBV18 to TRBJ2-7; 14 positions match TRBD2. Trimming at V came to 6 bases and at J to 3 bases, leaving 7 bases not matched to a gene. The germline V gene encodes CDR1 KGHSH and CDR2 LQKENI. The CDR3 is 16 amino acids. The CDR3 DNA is TGTGCCAGCTCTCTCGGACTAGCGGGAGGTAGCTACGAGCAGTACTTC. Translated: CASSLGLAGGSYEQYF.

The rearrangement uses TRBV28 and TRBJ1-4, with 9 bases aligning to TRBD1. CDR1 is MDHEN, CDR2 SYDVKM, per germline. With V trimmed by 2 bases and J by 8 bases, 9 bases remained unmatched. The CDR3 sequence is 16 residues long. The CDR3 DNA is TGTGCCAGCAGTTTAACGTGGGACAGGGCTTCGGAAAAACTGTTTTTT. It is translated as CASSLTWDRASEKLFF.

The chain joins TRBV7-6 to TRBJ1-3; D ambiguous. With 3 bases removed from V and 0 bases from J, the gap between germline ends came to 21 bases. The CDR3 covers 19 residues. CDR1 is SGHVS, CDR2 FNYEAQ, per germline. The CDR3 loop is CASSFRSSGSAGSGNTIYF. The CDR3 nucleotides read TGTGCCAGCAGCTTTCGGAGCTCGGGATCCGCGGGCTCTGGAAACACCATATATTTT.

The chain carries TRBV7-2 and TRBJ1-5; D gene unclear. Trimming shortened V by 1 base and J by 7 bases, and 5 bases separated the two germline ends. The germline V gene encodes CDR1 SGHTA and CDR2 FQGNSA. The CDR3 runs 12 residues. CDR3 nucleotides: TGTGCCAGCAGCTTAGTTGGGCAGCCCCAGCATTTT. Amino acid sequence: CASSLVGQPQHF.

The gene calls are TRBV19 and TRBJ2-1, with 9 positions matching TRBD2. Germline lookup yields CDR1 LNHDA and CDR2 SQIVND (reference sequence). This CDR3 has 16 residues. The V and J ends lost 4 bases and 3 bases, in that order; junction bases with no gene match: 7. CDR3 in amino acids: CASSTLAGVRYNEQFF. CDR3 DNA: TGTGCCAGTAGTACGTTAGCGGGAGTACGCTACAATGAGCAGTTCTTC. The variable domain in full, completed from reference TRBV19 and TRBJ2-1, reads DGGITQSPKYLFRKEGQNVTLSCEQNLNHDAMYWYRQDPGQGLRLIYYSQIVNDFQKGDIAEGYSVSREKKESFPLTVTSAQKNPTAFYLCASSTLAGVRYNEQFFGPGTRLTVL.

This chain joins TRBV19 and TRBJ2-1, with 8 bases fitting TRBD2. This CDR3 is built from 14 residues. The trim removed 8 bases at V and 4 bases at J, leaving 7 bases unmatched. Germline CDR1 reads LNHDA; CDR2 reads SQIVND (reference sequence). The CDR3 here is CASQISGNYNEQFF. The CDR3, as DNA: TGTGCCAGTCAAATTAGCGGGAATTACAATGAGCAGTTCTTC.

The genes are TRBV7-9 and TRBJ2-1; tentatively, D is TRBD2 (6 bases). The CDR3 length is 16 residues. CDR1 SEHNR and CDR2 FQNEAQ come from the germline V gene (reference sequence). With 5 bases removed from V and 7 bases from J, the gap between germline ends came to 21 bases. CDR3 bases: TGTGCCAGCAGCCCCCGTCTAGAGAAAGGGACTAATGAGCAGTTCTTC. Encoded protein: CASSPRLEKGTNEQFF. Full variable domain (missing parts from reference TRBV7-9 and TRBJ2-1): DTGVSQNPRHKITKRGQNVTFRCDPISEHNRLYWYRQTLGQGPEFLTYFQNEAQLEKSRLLSDRFSAERPKGSFSTLEIQRTEQGDSAMYLCASSPRLEKGTNEQFFGPGTRLTVL.

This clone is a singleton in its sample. DNA for the CDR3: TGTGCCAGCAGTGAAGGTAGCGGCGGTGGCTACACCTTC. Residues: CASSEGSGGGYTF. The gene calls are TRBV6-1 and TRBJ1-2; D gene unclear. Germline loops: CDR1 MNHNS, CDR2 SASEGT. V was clipped by 1 base and J by 7 bases, with 10 bases between them. The CDR3 contains 13 residues.

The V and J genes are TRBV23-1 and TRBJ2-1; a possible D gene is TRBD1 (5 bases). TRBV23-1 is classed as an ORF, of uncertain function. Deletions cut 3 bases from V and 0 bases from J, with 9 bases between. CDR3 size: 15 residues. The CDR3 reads CASSQTQGSYNEQFF. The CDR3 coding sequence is TGCGCCAGCAGTCAGACCCAGGGCTCCTACAATGAGCAGTTCTTC.

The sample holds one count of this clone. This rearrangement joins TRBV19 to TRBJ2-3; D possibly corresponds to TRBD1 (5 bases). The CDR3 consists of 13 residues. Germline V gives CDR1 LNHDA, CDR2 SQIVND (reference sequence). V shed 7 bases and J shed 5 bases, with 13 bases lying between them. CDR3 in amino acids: CASTTGYGDTQYF. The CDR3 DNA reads TGTGCCAGTACTACAGGTTACGGAGATACGCAGTATTTT. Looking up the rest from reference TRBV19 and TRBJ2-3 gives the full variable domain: DGGITQSPKYLFRKEGQNVTLSCEQNLNHDAMYWYRQDPGQGLRLIYYSQIVNDFQKGDIAEGYSVSREKKESFPLTVTSAQKNPTAFYLCASTTGYGDTQYFGPGTRLTVL.

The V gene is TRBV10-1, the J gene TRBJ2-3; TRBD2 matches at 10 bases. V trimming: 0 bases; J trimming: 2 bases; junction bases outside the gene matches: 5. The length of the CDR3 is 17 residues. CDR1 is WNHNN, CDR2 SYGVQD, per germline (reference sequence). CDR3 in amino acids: CASSESVLAGVTDTQYF. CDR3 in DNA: TGCGCCAGCAGTGAGTCGGTTCTAGCGGGAGTCACAGATACGCAGTATTTT.

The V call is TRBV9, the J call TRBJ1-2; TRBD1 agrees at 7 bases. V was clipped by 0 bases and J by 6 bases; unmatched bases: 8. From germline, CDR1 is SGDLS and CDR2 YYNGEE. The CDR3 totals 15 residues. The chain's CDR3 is CASSVVMGTDNGYTF. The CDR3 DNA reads TGTGCCAGCAGCGTAGTGATGGGGACAGATAATGGCTACACCTTC.

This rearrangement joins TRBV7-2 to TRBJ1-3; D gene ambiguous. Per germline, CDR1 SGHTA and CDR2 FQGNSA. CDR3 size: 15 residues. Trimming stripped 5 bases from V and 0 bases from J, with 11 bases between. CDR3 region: CASSPPHGSGNTIYF. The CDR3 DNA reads TGTGCCAGCAGCCCCCCTCACGGCTCTGGAAACACCATATATTTT.

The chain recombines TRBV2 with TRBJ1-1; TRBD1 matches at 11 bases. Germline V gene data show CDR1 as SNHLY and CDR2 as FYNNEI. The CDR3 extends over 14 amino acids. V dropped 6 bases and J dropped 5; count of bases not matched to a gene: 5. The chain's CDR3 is CASSAGQGGTEAFF. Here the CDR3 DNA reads TGTGCCAGCAGCGCGGGACAGGGGGGGACTGAAGCTTTCTTT.

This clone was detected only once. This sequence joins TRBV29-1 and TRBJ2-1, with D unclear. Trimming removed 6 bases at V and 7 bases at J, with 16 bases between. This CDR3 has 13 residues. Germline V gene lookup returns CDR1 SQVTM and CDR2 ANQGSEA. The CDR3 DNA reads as TGCAGCGTGAGTGAGTGGGAAGAGAATGAGCAGTTCTTC. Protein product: CSVSEWEENEQFF.

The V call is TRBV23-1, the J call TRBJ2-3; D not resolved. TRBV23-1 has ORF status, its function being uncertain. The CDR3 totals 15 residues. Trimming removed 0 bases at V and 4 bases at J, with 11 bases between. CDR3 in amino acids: CASSQSCLGADTQYF. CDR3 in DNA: TGCGCCAGCAGTCAATCGTGCCTAGGCGCAGATACGCAGTATTTT.

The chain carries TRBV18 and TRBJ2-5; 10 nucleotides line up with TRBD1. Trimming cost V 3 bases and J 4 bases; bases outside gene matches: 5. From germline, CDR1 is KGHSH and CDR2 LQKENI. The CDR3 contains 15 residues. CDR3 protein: CASSPPGTGAETQYF. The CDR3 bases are TGTGCCAGCTCACCCCCCGGGACAGGGGCAGAGACCCAGTACTTC.